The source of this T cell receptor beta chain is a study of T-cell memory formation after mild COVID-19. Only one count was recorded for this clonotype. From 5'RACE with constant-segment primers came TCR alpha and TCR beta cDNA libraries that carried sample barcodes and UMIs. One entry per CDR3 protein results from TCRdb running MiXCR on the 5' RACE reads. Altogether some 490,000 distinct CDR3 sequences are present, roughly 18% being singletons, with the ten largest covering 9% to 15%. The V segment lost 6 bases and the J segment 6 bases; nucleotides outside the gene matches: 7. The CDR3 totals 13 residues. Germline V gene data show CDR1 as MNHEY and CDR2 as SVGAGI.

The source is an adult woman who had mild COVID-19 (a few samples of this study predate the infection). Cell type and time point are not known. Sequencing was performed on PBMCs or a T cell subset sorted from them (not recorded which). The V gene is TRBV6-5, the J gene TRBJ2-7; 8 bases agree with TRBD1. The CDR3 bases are TGTGCCAGCAGATTTATTACAGGGGGCGAGCAGTACTTC. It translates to CASRFITGGEQYF.